This passage covers 27 T cell receptor beta chains from one sample sequenced in a study of shared T cell receptors in the human thymus. Sequencing used immunoSEQ multiplex PCR; TCRdb keeps in-frame clones, though not all of them. The sample carries 500,000 to 750,000 clones, approximately 88% recorded once. These sequences were also reported in another study, on human thymus T cells.

Sequencing was done on a sample of thymocytes. The source is a boy younger than two with a congenital heart defect.

The chain combines TRBV19 with TRBJ2-3; TRBD2 might be the D (5 bases). The CDR3 runs 13 residues. V was pared by 6 bases and J by 5 bases, with 12 bases between. Germline V gene data show CDR1 as LNHDA and CDR2 as SQIVND (reference sequence). The CDR3 nucleotides read TGTGCCAGTAGACCGTTTGAGGGAGATACGCAGTATTTT. This translates into CASRPFEGDTQYF.

The CDR3 is CASSIDREGRGNTIYF. The CDR3 nucleotides are TGTGCCAGTAGTATAGATCGGGAAGGTCGCGGAAACACCATATATTTT. V is TRBV19 and J is TRBJ1-3; D not resolved. Germline V gene sequence: CDR1 LNHDA, CDR2 SQIVND (reference sequence). This CDR3 is built from 16 residues. V lost 0 bases, J lost 4 bases, and 13 bases lay in between.

This chain uses TRBV9 with TRBJ1-5; no firm D call. CDR1 and CDR2 (germline): SGDLS, YYNGEE. This CDR3 contains 14 residues. V lost 4 bases and J 0 bases, leaving 8 bases between the germline ends. As DNA, the CDR3 is TGTGCCAGCAGCCTGGCGGATAGCAATCAGCCCCAGCATTTT. Translating gives CASSLADSNQPQHF.

The CDR3 region is CASSSGQPNYGYTF. For the CDR3, the DNA is TGTGCCAGCAGCTCGGGACAGCCCAACTATGGCTACACCTTC. V gene TRBV7-9 combines with J gene TRBJ1-2, with 7 bases aligning to TRBD1. In germline, CDR1 is SEHNR, CDR2 FQNEAQ (reference sequence). Unmatched junction bases numbered 4, after V lost 4 bases and J lost 2 bases. The CDR3 covers 14 residues.

The chain uses TRBV27 and TRBJ2-5, with 9 bases that match TRBD1. Gene TRBJ2-7 matches the end of the DNA better, so the J call may be wrong. The germline V gene has CDR1 MNHEY and CDR2 SMNVEV (reference sequence). This CDR3 has 14 amino acids. CDR3 DNA sequence: TGTGCCAGCAGGCAGGGACAGGGACCCTACGAGCAGTACTTC. It codes for CASRQGQGPYEQYF.

The chain recombines TRBV6-5 with TRBJ1-2, with 8 bases fitting TRBD1. Trimming at V came to 2 bases and at J to 4 bases, leaving 9 bases not matched to a gene. This CDR3 is 16 amino acids long. Germline CDR1 MNHEY, CDR2 SVGAGI. DNA of the CDR3: TGTGCCAGCAGTTACCAAAGGGGGCAGGGGGCCTATGGCTACACCTTC. This sequence encodes CASSYQRGQGAYGYTF.

The chain's CDR3 is CASSQKPGQGNTEAFF. The DNA of the CDR3 is TGTGCCAGCAGCCAAAAACCTGGACAGGGGAACACTGAAGCTTTCTTT. The chain combines TRBV4-2 with TRBJ1-1; 8 bases map to TRBD1. Germline assignment: CDR1 LGHNA and CDR2 YNFKEQ. Trimming at V came to 2 bases and at J to 1 base, leaving 6 bases not matched to a gene. This CDR3 contains 16 residues.

The chain recombines TRBV4-2 with TRBJ2-7; D not certain. This CDR3 spans 16 amino acids. Per the germline V gene, CDR1 is LGHNA and CDR2 is YNFKEQ. Trimming shortened V by 0 bases and J by 3 bases, and 15 bases separated the two germline ends. CDR3 sequence (DNA): TGTGCCAGCAGCCAAGATCGTAGTATCGCTATCTACGAGCAGTACTTC. Translating it yields CASSQDRSIAIYEQYF.

The chain is built from TRBV7-9 and TRBJ2-7; D is undetermined. Per the germline V gene, CDR1 is SEHNR and CDR2 is FQNEAQ (reference sequence). CDR3 length: 13 amino acids. The ends were cut back, 1 base at V and 1 base at J, with 5 bases in the middle. CDR3 loop: CASSLEQSYEQYF. The CDR3 DNA reads TGTGCCAGCAGCTTAGAACAGTCCTACGAGCAGTACTTC.

The chain recombines TRBV15 with TRBJ2-2; D call uncertain. The CDR3 totals 12 residues. V lost 6 bases to trimming and J lost 4 bases, with 6 bases between them. Germline-derived CDR1 and CDR2 are LNHNV and YYDKDF (reference sequence). CDR3 protein: CATSRGTGELFF. CDR3 DNA: TGTGCCACCAGTCGAGGCACCGGGGAGCTGTTTTTT.

The chain uses TRBV14 and TRBJ2-7; 8 nucleotides match TRBD2. The ends lost 5 bases at V and 7 bases at J; junction bases unmatched: 19. Germline V gene sequence: CDR1 SGHDN, CDR2 FVKESK. This CDR3 contains 17 residues. The CDR3 loop reads CASSKNGGVGEGMEQYF. CDR3 coding DNA: TGTGCCAGCAGCAAAAACGGGGGGGTAGGGGAAGGGATGGAGCAGTACTTC.

This rearrangement joins TRBV14 to TRBJ2-1, with 8 bases matching TRBD1. Germline V lookup: CDR1 SGHDN, CDR2 FVKESK. The CDR3 runs 16 residues. The trim removed 1 base at V and 2 bases at J, leaving 4 bases unmatched. The CDR3 DNA reads as TGTGCCAGCAGCCAAGCGGACAGGGCCCCCTACAATGAGCAGTTCTTC. Its translation is CASSQADRAPYNEQFF.

J is TRBJ2-2 and V is TRBV5-1; TRBD2 matches 9 bases. The CDR3 has 18 residues. The germline gives CDR1 SGHRS, CDR2 YFSETQ. The junction had 9 bases not matched to a gene; V was cut back by 3 bases and J by 0 bases. Here the CDR3 DNA reads TGCGCCAGCAGCTCCCCGGCACTAGCGGGTACGAACACCGGGGAGCTGTTTTTT. Residues: CASSSPALAGTNTGELFF.

This rearrangement joins TRBV11-2 to TRBJ2-3; D might be TRBD2 (7 bases). This CDR3 region has 15 residues. CDR1 is SGHAT, CDR2 FQNNGV, per germline. V was cut by 5 bases and J by 6 bases, with 18 bases left in between. The chain's CDR3 is CASSAMGGARDTQYF. As DNA, the CDR3 is TGTGCCAGCAGCGCGATGGGGGGGGCGAGGGATACGCAGTATTTT.

The genes are TRBV7-6 and TRBJ2-3; 12 bases map to TRBD2. Germline CDR1 reads SGHVS; CDR2 reads FNYEAQ. J lost 6 bases, V lost 5 bases, and 9 bases had no gene match. CDR3 length: 16 residues. The CDR3 region has the DNA TGTGCCAGCAGCACGCCGCGACTAGCGGGAGAGGATACGCAGTATTTT. The encoded protein is CASSTPRLAGEDTQYF.

The genes are TRBV4-1 and TRBJ2-3; 7 nucleotides align to TRBD2. Unmatched junction bases numbered 8, after V lost 0 bases and J lost 5 bases. In germline, CDR1 is MGHRA, CDR2 YSYEKL. CDR3 length equals 16 residues. The CDR3: CASSQDWRENEDTQYF. The CDR3 region has the DNA TGCGCCAGCAGCCAAGATTGGCGGGAGAACGAAGATACGCAGTATTTT.

This chain joins TRBV6-1 and TRBJ1-2; possibly TRBD1 for D (5 bases). The CDR3 has 14 amino acids. Deletions cut 2 bases from V and 5 bases from J, with 12 bases between. The germline gives CDR1 MNHNS, CDR2 SASEGT. DNA of the CDR3: TGTGCCAGCAGTGAAAGGGGCAGGTTTTATGGCTACACCTTC. Translation: CASSERGRFYGYTF.

J is TRBJ2-1 and V is TRBV30; a weak D match, TRBD2 (6 bases). Trimming took off 3 bases at V and 10 bases at J, with 19 bases between the two ends. CDR1 and CDR2 (germline): GTSNPN, SVGIG (reference sequence). This CDR3 contains 14 residues. CDR3 protein: CAWRHHPPAGEQFF. In DNA, the CDR3 is TGTGCCTGGAGGCATCATCCCCCGGCGGGAGAGCAGTTCTTC.

The chain employs TRBV11-1 and TRBJ2-3; possibly TRBD2 for D (5 bases). Per germline, CDR1 SGHAT and CDR2 FQDESV (reference sequence). V was cut by 1 base and J by 6 bases, with 17 bases left in between. CDR3 length equals 16 residues. CDR3 sequence: CASSLGAGDPEDTQYF. CDR3 DNA sequence: TGTGCCAGCAGCTTAGGGGCCGGGGATCCCGAGGATACGCAGTATTTT.

The chain joins TRBV28 to TRBJ1-1; D call uncertain. CDR3 length equals 17 residues. CDR1 is MDHEN, CDR2 SYDVKM, per germline. The V end lost 0 bases, the J end lost 4 bases, and 18 bases lay between the germline ends. In DNA form, the CDR3 reads TGTGCCAGCAGTTTATGTAGCTCGGAGGGTCGTGGCACTGAAGCTTTCTTT. It translates to CASSLCSSEGRGTEAFF.

This clone was counted once. The chain uses TRBV6-4 and TRBJ1-2; TRBD1 matches at 9 bases. Germline CDR1 MRHNA, CDR2 SNTAGT. J was trimmed by 1 base and V by 4 bases; bases with no gene match: 16. There are 19 residues in the CDR3. CDR3 protein: CASSARYWDRADSNYGYTF. The CDR3 DNA sequence: TGTGCCAGCAGTGCCCGCTACTGGGACAGGGCCGACAGTAACTATGGCTACACCTTC.

This chain links TRBV4-1 with TRBJ2-3; tentatively, D is TRBD1 (6 bases). Germline CDR1 is MGHRA and CDR2 is YSYEKL. V was pared by 0 bases and J by 6 bases, with 13 bases between. CDR3 length: 15 amino acids. The CDR3 loop is CASSQDSDRSDTQYF. CDR3 bases: TGCGCCAGCAGCCAAGATTCCGACAGGAGCGATACGCAGTATTTT.

The J gene is TRBJ2-1, the V gene TRBV5-1; D ambiguous. This CDR3 is 12 amino acids long. Per germline, CDR1 SGHRS and CDR2 YFSETQ. V was clipped by 4 bases and J by 7 bases, with 9 bases between them. The CDR3 region is CASSQTRNEQFF. As DNA, the CDR3 is TGCGCCAGCAGCCAAACCAGGAATGAGCAGTTCTTC.

The rearrangement links TRBV2 to TRBJ2-7, with D tentatively TRBD2 (7 bases). CDR1 is SNHLY and CDR2 is FYNNEI in the germline V gene. This CDR3 is 19 amino acids long. Trimming shortened V by 1 base and J by 7 bases, and 29 bases separated the two germline ends. DNA of the CDR3: TGTGCCAGCAGTGAAGTAACCCGGATGAGGGCGGGGGCCCCTTTTGAGCAGTACTTC. This codes for CASSEVTRMRAGAPFEQYF.

The chain uses TRBV27 and TRBJ1-4, with 10 bases identical to TRBD1. V shed 6 bases, J shed 7 bases, and the junction held 5 bases outside the gene matches. CDR1 MNHEY and CDR2 SMNVEV come from the germline V gene (reference sequence). The CDR3 length is 14 residues. In DNA form, the CDR3 reads TGTGCCAGCAGCCCCGACAGGGGGCCTGAAAAACTGTTTTTT. It translates to CASSPDRGPEKLFF.

The rearrangement uses TRBV30 and TRBJ2-1; 10 nucleotides align to TRBD2. Germline CDR1 is GTSNPN and CDR2 is SVGIG (reference sequence). With 3 bases clipped from V and 6 bases from J, the junction kept 14 bases outside the gene matches. The CDR3 sequence is 17 residues long. The CDR3 reads CAWRDLGFLAGVNEQFF. As DNA, the CDR3 is TGTGCCTGGAGGGACCTGGGGTTTCTAGCGGGAGTCAATGAGCAGTTCTTC.

CDR3 region: CASNNQETQYF. For the CDR3, the DNA is TGTGCCAGCAATAACCAAGAGACCCAGTACTTC. The chain carries TRBV28 and TRBJ2-5; D not resolved. Deletions cut 7 bases from V and 0 bases from J, with 3 bases between. The germline V gene encodes CDR1 MDHEN and CDR2 SYDVKM. The CDR3 has 11 residues.